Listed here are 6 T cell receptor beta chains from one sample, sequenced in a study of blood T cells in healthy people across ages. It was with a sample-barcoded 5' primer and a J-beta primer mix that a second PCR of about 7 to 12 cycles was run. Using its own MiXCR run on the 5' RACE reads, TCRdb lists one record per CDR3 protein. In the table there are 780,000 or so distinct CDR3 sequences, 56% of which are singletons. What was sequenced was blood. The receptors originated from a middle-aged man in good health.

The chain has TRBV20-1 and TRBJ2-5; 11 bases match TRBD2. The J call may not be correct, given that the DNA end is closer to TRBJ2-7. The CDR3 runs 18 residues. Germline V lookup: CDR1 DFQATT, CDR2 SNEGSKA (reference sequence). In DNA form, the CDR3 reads TGCAGTGCTAGCGGAGCGGAACTAGCGGGAGAACTAGTTGACGAGCAGTACTTC. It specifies CSASGAELAGELVDEQYF.

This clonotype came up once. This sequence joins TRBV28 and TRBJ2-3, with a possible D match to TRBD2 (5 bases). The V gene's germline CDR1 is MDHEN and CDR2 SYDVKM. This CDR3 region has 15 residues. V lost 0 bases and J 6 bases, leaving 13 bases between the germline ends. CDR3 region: CASSLWARSGDTQYF. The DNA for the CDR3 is TGTGCCAGCAGTTTATGGGCGAGGAGCGGCGATACGCAGTATTTT.

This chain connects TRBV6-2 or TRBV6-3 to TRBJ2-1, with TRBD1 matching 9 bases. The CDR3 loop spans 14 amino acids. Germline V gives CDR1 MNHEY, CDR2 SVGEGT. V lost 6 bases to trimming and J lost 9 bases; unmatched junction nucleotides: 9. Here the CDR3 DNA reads TGTGCCAGCAGCCAGAACAGGGGGCGAGGTGAGCAGTTCTTC. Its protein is CASSQNRGRGEQFF.

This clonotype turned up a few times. CDR3 in DNA: TGCAGTGCATATAAGTATAGCAATCAGCCCCAGCATTTT. Protein sequence: CSAYKYSNQPQHF. The chain uses TRBV20-1 and TRBJ1-5; no clear D. CDR1 is DFQATT and CDR2 is SNEGSKA in the germline V gene (reference sequence). V dropped 6 bases and J dropped 0 bases, with 9 bases sitting between them. The CDR3 spans 13 residues.

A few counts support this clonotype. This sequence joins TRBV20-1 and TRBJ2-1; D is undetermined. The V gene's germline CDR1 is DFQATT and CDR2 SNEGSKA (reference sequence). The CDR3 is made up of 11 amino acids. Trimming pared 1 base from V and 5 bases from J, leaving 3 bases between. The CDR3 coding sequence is TGCAGTGCTAGAGGAAACAATGAGCAGTTCTTC. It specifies CSARGNNEQFF.

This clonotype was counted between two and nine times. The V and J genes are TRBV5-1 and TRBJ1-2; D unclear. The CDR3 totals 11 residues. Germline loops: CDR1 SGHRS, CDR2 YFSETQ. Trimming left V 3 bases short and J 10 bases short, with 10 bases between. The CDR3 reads CASSSLNLYTF. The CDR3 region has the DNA TGCGCCAGCAGCTCATTGAACCTCTACACCTTC. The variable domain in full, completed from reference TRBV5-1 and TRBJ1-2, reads KAGVTQTPRYLIKTRGQQVTLSCSPISGHRSVSWYQQTPGQGLQFLFEYFSETQRNKGNFPGRFSGRQFSNSRSEMNVSTLELGDSALYLCASSSLNLYTFGSGTRLTVV.